These 20 T cell receptor beta chains originate from one sample sequenced in a study of cytomegalovirus exposure and HLA in healthy donors. Primers included in the PCR were 60 Vbeta and 13 Jbeta primers. The method was immunoSEQ multiplex PCR; TCRdb's version includes in-frame clones alone and lacks a portion of them. The top ten hold about 11% of the sample, which has 150,000 or so clones, roughly 75% seen once. The sequenced material came from PBMCs. These receptor sequences come from a young man in good health and CMV-seropositive.

This clone has more than one count but fewer than ten. Germline is not matched at one junction end, which may reflect a read error. This chain uses TRBV7-7 with TRBJ2-5, with 10 positions matching TRBD1. Germline V lookup: CDR1 SSHAT, CDR2 FNYEAQ (reference sequence). The CDR3 is 15 residues long. The DNA of the CDR3 is TGTGCTAGCAGCACGGGACAGGGGCCTATGGAGACCCAGTACTTC. Encoded protein: CASSTGQGPMETQYF.

This clone was seen only a few times. The genes are TRBV6-5 and TRBJ2-7; TRBD2 matches 10 bases. The V and J ends lost 3 bases and 3 bases, in that order; junction bases with no gene match: 2. There are 14 residues in the CDR3. Germline V gene data show CDR1 as MNHEY and CDR2 as SVGAGI. The CDR3 loop reads CASSYSGGLYEQYF. The CDR3, as DNA: TGTGCCAGCAGTTATAGCGGGGGGCTCTACGAGCAGTACTTC.

V is TRBV5-1 and J is TRBJ2-2; 11 nucleotides line up with TRBD2. V gave up 4 bases and J gave up 4 bases; unmatched junction bases: 12. The V gene's germline CDR1 is SGHRS and CDR2 YFSETQ. This CDR3 region has 18 residues. The CDR3 bases are TGCGCCAGCAGCCTGTTAGCTAGCGGGAGGCTAAGCACCGGGGAGCTGTTTTTT. This codes for CASSLLASGRLSTGELFF.

The V gene is TRBV28, the J gene TRBJ2-7; D unclear. Per the germline V gene, CDR1 is MDHEN and CDR2 is SYDVKM. Trimming shortened V by 8 bases and J by 2 bases, and 4 bases separated the two germline ends. This CDR3 region has 10 residues. CDR3 sequence (DNA): TGTGCCAGCGGGCCCTACGAGCAGTACTTC. This encodes CASGPYEQYF.

CDR3 protein: CASSDDRGSYNEQFF. The CDR3 bases are TGTGCCAGCAGTGACGACAGAGGCTCCTACAATGAGCAGTTCTTC. V usage is TRBV2 and J usage is TRBJ2-1; a possible D gene is TRBD1 (5 bases). This CDR3 is built from 15 residues. From germline, CDR1 is SNHLY and CDR2 FYNNEI. V lost 3 bases and J 0 bases, leaving 9 bases between the germline ends.

The chain recombines TRBV7-2 with TRBJ2-7; 7 nucleotides agree with TRBD1. Losses at the gene ends were 7 bases for V and 0 bases for J; bases not matched to a gene: 6. Germline V gene data show CDR1 as SGHTA and CDR2 as FQGNSA. There are 14 residues in the CDR3. In DNA, the CDR3 is TGTGCCAGCAACCCGGGACAGTACTCCTACGAGCAGTACTTC. Protein: CASNPGQYSYEQYF.

V usage is TRBV30 and J usage is TRBJ2-3; 7 bases are shared with TRBD2. CDR1 and CDR2 from the germline V gene are GTSNPN and SVGIG (reference sequence). The CDR3 length is 12 residues. With V trimmed by 5 bases and J by 2 bases, 1 base remained unmatched. CDR3 coding DNA: TGTGCCTGGGGGACTAACACAGATACGCAGTATTTT. It specifies CAWGTNTDTQYF. The full variable domain, its missing parts supplied by reference TRBV30 and TRBJ2-3, is SQTIHQWPATLVQPVGSPLSLECTVEGTSNPNLYWYRQAAGRGLQLLFYSVGIGQISSEVPQNLSASRPQDRQFILSSKKLLLSDSGFYLCAWGTNTDTQYFGPGTRLTVL.

The V call is TRBV5-1, the J call TRBJ2-1; 13 nucleotides align to TRBD2. The CDR3 is 15 residues long. The germline gives CDR1 SGHRS, CDR2 YFSETQ. Losses at the gene ends were 4 bases for V and 6 bases for J; bases not matched to a gene: 4. CDR3 in amino acids: CASSRGLAGTNEQFF. The CDR3 bases are TGCGCCAGCAGCCGGGGACTAGCGGGAACCAATGAGCAGTTCTTC. The variable domain in full, completed from reference TRBV5-1 and TRBJ2-1, reads KAGVTQTPRYLIKTRGQQVTLSCSPISGHRSVSWYQQTPGQGLQFLFEYFSETQRNKGNFPGRFSGRQFSNSRSEMNVSTLELGDSALYLCASSRGLAGTNEQFFGPGTRLTVL.

This clone was picked up a small number of times. The rearrangement links TRBV27 to TRBJ2-2, with D tentatively TRBD1 (6 bases). The germline CDR1 and CDR2 sequences are MNHEY and SMNVEV (reference sequence). V lost 5 bases and J lost 4, with 20 bases in between. CDR3 length equals 17 residues. In DNA, the CDR3 is TGTGCCAGCAGTCCCATTCCCTCGGGACACAGCACCGGGGAGCTGTTTTTT. Its protein is CASSPIPSGHSTGELFF.

The chain links TRBV5-5 to TRBJ1-5; D may be TRBD1 (5 bases). This CDR3 region has 18 residues. Trimming took off 0 bases at V and 0 bases at J, with 16 bases between the two ends. The V gene's germline CDR1 is SGHKS and CDR2 YYEKEE (reference sequence). CDR3 DNA sequence: TGTGCCAGCAGCTTGGAGGCGGGACTCTTCTATAGCAATCAGCCCCAGCATTTT. It specifies CASSLEAGLFYSNQPQHF. The full variable domain, its missing parts supplied by reference TRBV5-5 and TRBJ1-5, is DAGVTQSPTHLIKTRGQQVTLRCSPISGHKSVSWYQQVLGQGPQFIFQYYEKEERGRGNFPDRFSARQFPNYSSELNVNALLLGDSALYLCASSLEAGLFYSNQPQHFGDGTRLSIL.

This clone was counted a few times. The chain employs TRBV30 and TRBJ1-3; tentatively, D is TRBD1 (5 bases). The germline V gene has CDR1 GTSNPN and CDR2 SVGIG (reference sequence). The CDR3 is 15 residues long. Trimming removed 3 bases from V and 0 bases from J, with 12 bases in between. The CDR3 sequence is CAWREGALSGNTIYF. The CDR3 nucleotides read TGTGCCTGGAGGGAAGGGGCACTCTCTGGAAACACCATATATTTT. Filled out from reference TRBV30 and TRBJ1-3, the complete variable domain reads SQTIHQWPATLVQPVGSPLSLECTVEGTSNPNLYWYRQAAGRGLQLLFYSVGIGQISSEVPQNLSASRPQDRQFILSSKKLLLSDSGFYLCAWREGALSGNTIYFGEGSWLTVV.

The chain carries TRBV29-1 and TRBJ2-3, with a weak D call TRBD2 (7 bases). This CDR3 spans 14 amino acids. The V gene lost 4 bases and the J gene lost 5 bases, with 16 bases spanning the gap. The germline V gene has CDR1 SQVTM and CDR2 ANQGSEA. The CDR3 sequence: CSVVGGDKRDTQYF. Written as DNA, the CDR3 is TGCAGCGTTGTTGGGGGGGACAAGAGAGATACGCAGTATTTT.

J is TRBJ2-2 and V is TRBV9; maybe TRBD1 (6 bases). There are 12 residues in the CDR3. V lost 6 bases and J lost 5, with 8 bases in between. CDR1 and CDR2 from the germline V gene are SGDLS and YYNGEE. The CDR3 sequence: CASTQGTGELFF. The CDR3 DNA follows: TGTGCCAGCACCCAGGGGACCGGGGAGCTGTTTTTT.

The chain joins TRBV11-2 to TRBJ2-1, with D hard to call. The V gene's germline CDR1 is SGHAT and CDR2 FQNNGV. Trimming pared 6 bases from V and 10 bases from J, leaving 22 bases between. This CDR3 is built from 15 residues. The CDR3 sequence is CASRAQLPTDAEQFF. The CDR3 bases are TGTGCCAGCAGAGCCCAACTTCCGACTGACGCCGAGCAGTTCTTC.

This clone was observed a handful of times. The chain employs TRBV13 and TRBJ2-3; 12 nucleotides line up with TRBD2. Trimming cost V 4 bases and J 5 bases; bases outside gene matches: 7. The CDR3 sequence is 16 residues long. Germline V gene sequence: CDR1 PRHDT, CDR2 FYEKMQ (reference sequence). The CDR3 spells CASSSGLAGSKDTQYF. The DNA of the CDR3 is TGTGCCAGCAGCTCCGGACTAGCGGGGTCAAAAGATACGCAGTATTTT.

The sample holds a few counts of this clone. The chain has TRBV18 and TRBJ1-4; 10 bases map to TRBD1. This CDR3 region has 18 residues. V was clipped by 2 bases and J by 6 bases; unmatched bases: 12. From germline, CDR1 is KGHSH and CDR2 LQKENI. The CDR3 reads CASSPSIGGGTGDEKLFF. As DNA, the CDR3 is TGTGCCAGCTCACCATCGATCGGTGGTGGGACAGGGGATGAAAAACTGTTTTTT.

The rearrangement links TRBV15 to TRBJ1-1, with D possibly TRBD1 on 6 matching bases. V gave up 2 bases and J gave up 4 bases, with 14 bases separating them. The CDR3 is 15 amino acids. The germline V gene has CDR1 LNHNV and CDR2 YYDKDF (reference sequence). The CDR3, as DNA: TGTGCCACCAGCAGAATTGGGGGGGCCGCCACTGAAGCTTTCTTT. It translates to CATSRIGGAATEAFF.

V usage is TRBV28 and J usage is TRBJ2-5, with a tentative D call TRBD1 (6 bases). The DNA end favors TRBJ2-7, so the J call may be wrong. Germline CDR1 reads MDHEN; CDR2 reads SYDVKM. There are 12 residues in the CDR3. CDR3: CASSYREYEQYF. CDR3 nucleotide sequence: TGTGCCAGCAGTTACAGGGAGTACGAGCAGTACTTC.

V is TRBV7-8 and J is TRBJ2-4; a weak D match, TRBD2 (5 bases). The V gene's germline CDR1 is SGHVS and CDR2 FQNEAQ. V was trimmed by 5 bases and J by 1 base, leaving 15 bases between them. This CDR3 has 16 residues. The CDR3 is CASSHPGSGAKNIQYF. CDR3 coding DNA: TGTGCCAGCAGCCATCCGGGATCGGGGGCCAAAAACATTCAGTACTTC. The full variable domain, completed using reference TRBV7-8 and TRBJ2-4, is GAGVSQSPRYKVAKRGQDVALRCDPISGHVSLFWYQQALGQGPEFLTYFQNEAQLDKSGLPSDRFFAERPEGSVSTLKIQRTQQEDSAVYLCASSHPGSGAKNIQYFGAGTRLSVL.

This rearrangement joins TRBV7-6 to TRBJ2-1; TRBD2 is a possible D gene (7 bases). This CDR3 comprises 16 residues. Trimming took off 11 bases at V and 0 bases at J, with 20 bases between the two ends. Germline CDR1 reads SGHVS; CDR2 reads FNYEAQ. DNA for the CDR3: TGTGCCCGCGGTGGGGGGGCCGGGAGCTCCTACAATGAGCAGTTCTTC. This sequence encodes CARGGGAGSSYNEQFF.